A selection of T cell receptor beta chains follows, all from one sample in a study of human T cells and chemical hapten exposure. TCRdb itself ran the RACE reads through MiXCR, one entry per CDR3 protein. The sample has approximately 350,000 distinct CDR3 sequences, about 6.3% seen once. Material: whole blood, obtained in connection with sensitization to the hapten diphenylcyclopropenone (DPC). All receptors derive from a young woman with alopecia areata. Some clones in this sample may be carry-over from other donors' samples. Each CDR3 is given with its conserved first and last residue. The order of the fields is V gene, CDR3 protein.

TRBV12-3/TRBV12-4 CASSRQDNNYGYTF
TRBV9 CASSVAGAGDTQYF
TRBV4-2 CASSQGSWDTQYF
TRBV6-6 CASSSGGIEKLFF
TRBV20-1 CSARDGRTANTGELFF
TRBV7-2 CASSLGSGVQETQYF
TRBV9 CASSLSGGEARYNEQFF
TRBV4-3 CASSQDRTNSPLHF
TRBV7-2 CASSRQATRTEAFF
TRBV12-3/TRBV12-4 CASSLKQGREAFF
TRBV6-1 CASSDRTGSSYEQYF
TRBV3-1 CASSQGGQPNQPQHF
TRBV20-1 CSARVEMGLTDTQYF
TRBV6-6 CASSYSRVGQGSEGYTF
TRBV4-3 CASSQGTGWDYEQYF
TRBV14 CASSQVLRSKYF
TRBV9 CASSSRGGGNSPLHF
TRBV5-6 CASSLRKTEAFF
TRBV18 CASSPGENNEQFF
TRBV24-1 CATSVGQFGEAFF
TRBV6-1 CASSEGGGAHTGELFF
TRBV3-1 CASSQEVHYGYTF
TRBV4-3 CASSQDSSGGGADTQYF
TRBV3-1 CASSQSRLPGPNEKLFF
TRBV5-8 CASSLGHGTVNRAFF
TRBV5-1 CASSLGTGDQPQHF
TRBV6-4 CASSVTSGGADTGELFF
TRBV5-5 CASSLEHFTDTQYF
TRBV25-1 CATTGHRNYEQYF
TRBV7-2 CATSTLYRVGDRPYEQYF
TRBV11-2 CASSWGQYNSPLHF
TRBV7-3 CASSLGSEGTEAFF
TRBV6-6 CASSYGDRPYEQYF
TRBV7-2 CASSLGPLYRWSSGANVLTF
TRBV5-1 CASSSGSGGGNIQYF
TRBV29-1 CSVESVEDNEQFF
TRBV28 CASSNPDGMNTEAFF
TRBV6-2/TRBV6-3 CASRPFGGVEAFF
TRBV12-3/TRBV12-4 CASTRRAGSTDTQYF
TRBV2 CASSGGQGNTEAFF
TRBV7-8 CASRQGMNTEAFF
TRBV27 CASSSLSGGTYEQYF
TRBV5-1 CASSGPYTGELFF
TRBV20-1 CSARDSNQPQHF
TRBV18 CASSPVAGGGWGNQPQHF
TRBV2 CASSEAGGTHNEQFF
TRBV11-2 CASSLPGQGGYTF
TRBV7-9 CASSLEGRLRGPSTDTQYF
TRBV29-1 CSAIPAGTGSNQPQHF
TRBV7-9 CASSLGTVESTDTQYF